This T cell receptor (beta chain) stems from a study of response to subunit inactivated influenza vaccine. This CDR3 region has 12 residues. The V end was cut by 0 bases, the J end by 4 bases, with 4 bases between. Germline assignment: CDR1 SGDLS and CDR2 YYNGEE. As to this clonotype: Antigen unknown.

TCRdb recomputed calls from the RT-PCR reads with MiXCR, one row per CDR3 protein. The sample includes about 620,000 distinct CDR3 sequences, approximately 10% of them seen just once. Points from the study as a whole: T cells newly recruited by each seasonal influenza vaccination are few, the authors suggested.

The receptor was derived from a man in his fifties or sixties who received an inactivated influenza vaccine. The chain recombines TRBV9 with TRBJ1-2; D is ambiguous. Material: PBMCs from blood, obtained on the day of vaccination. The CDR3 spells CASSVDTYGYTF. CDR3 coding DNA: TGTGCCAGCAGCGTAGACACCTATGGCTACACCTTC.